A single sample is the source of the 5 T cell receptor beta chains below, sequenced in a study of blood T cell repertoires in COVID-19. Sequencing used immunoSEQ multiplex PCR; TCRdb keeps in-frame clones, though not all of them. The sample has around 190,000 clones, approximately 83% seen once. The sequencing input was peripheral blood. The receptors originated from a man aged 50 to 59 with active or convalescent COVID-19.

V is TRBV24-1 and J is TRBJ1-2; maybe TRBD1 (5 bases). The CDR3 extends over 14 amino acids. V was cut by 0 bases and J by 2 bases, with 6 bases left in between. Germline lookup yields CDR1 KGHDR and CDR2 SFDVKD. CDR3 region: CATSDLSGNYGYTF. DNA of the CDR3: TGTGCCACCAGTGATTTGTCAGGGAACTATGGCTACACCTTC.

The CDR3, as DNA: TGTGCCAGCAGTTTTGACAGTTCCTCCTACGAGCAGTACTTC. Translated, it gives CASSFDSSSYEQYF. The V gene is TRBV27, the J gene TRBJ2-7; TRBD1 might be the D (5 bases). Deletions cut 3 bases from V and 0 bases from J, with 9 bases between. The germline V gene encodes CDR1 MNHEY and CDR2 SMNVEV (reference sequence). The CDR3 sequence is 14 residues long.

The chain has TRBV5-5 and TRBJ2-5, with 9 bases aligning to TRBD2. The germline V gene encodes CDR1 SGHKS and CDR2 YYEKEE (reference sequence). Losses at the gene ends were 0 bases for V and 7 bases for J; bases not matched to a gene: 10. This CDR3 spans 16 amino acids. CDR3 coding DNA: TGTGCCAGCAGCTTGGCCCCTCGCGGGAGGGGGTGGACCCAGTACTTC. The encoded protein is CASSLAPRGRGWTQYF.

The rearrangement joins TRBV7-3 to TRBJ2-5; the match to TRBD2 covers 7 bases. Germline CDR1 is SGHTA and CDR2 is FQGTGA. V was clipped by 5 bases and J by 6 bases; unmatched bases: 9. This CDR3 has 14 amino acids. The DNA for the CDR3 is TGTGCCAGCAGCCCCCGGGGGGACGGAAAGACCCAGTACTTC. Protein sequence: CASSPRGDGKTQYF.

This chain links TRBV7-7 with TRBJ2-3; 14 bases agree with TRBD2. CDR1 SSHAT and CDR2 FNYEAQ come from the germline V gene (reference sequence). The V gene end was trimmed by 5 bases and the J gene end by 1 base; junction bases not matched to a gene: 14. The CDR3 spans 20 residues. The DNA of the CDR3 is TGTGCCAGCAGCCCCCTCCCCGGGACTAGCGGGAGCGGTCGCACAGATACGCAGTATTTT. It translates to CASSPLPGTSGSGRTDTQYF.